This T cell receptor (beta chain) is from a study of T-cell memory formation after mild COVID-19. TCRdb fed the 5' RACE reads into MiXCR, producing one record per CDR3 protein. The sample holds more than 300,000 distinct CDR3 sequences, 13% to 15% seen once. This clonotype was seen a handful of times. The CDR3 has 15 amino acids. V was cut by 0 bases and J by 4 bases, with 13 bases left in between. Germline V CDR1 and CDR2: LGHNA, YSLEER. The sequenced sample was PBMCs or a T cell subset sorted from them (not recorded which). This clonotype originated in a man between 18 and 35 years old who had mild COVID-19 (a few samples of this study predate the infection). Cell type and time point are not known. J is TRBJ2-7 and V is TRBV4-3; maybe TRBD2 (6 bases). The CDR3: CASSQDLRGRYEQYF. CDR3 sequence (DNA): TGCGCCAGCAGCCAAGACTTGCGGGGAAGATACGAGCAGTACTTC.